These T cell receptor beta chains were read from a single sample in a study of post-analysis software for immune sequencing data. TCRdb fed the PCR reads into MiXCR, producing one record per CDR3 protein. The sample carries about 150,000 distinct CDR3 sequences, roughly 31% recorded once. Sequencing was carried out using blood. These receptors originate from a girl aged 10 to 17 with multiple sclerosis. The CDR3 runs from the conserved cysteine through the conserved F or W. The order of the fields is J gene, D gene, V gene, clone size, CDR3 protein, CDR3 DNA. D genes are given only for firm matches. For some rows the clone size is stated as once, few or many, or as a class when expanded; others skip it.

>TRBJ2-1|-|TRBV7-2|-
CASSLVSRRGVSYNEQFF
TGTGCCAGCAGCTTAGTTAGTAGGCGCGGGGTCTCCTACAATGAGCAGTTCTTC
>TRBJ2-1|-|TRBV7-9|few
CASSFEVPRDFRSYNEQFF
TGTGCCAGCAGCTTCGAAGTCCCCCGGGACTTCCGATCCTACAATGAGCAGTTCTTC
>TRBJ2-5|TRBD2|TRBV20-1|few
CSASTLAGVEEYF
TGCAGTGCTAGCACGCTAGCGGGGGTTGAGGAGTACTTC
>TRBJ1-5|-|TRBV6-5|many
CASSYSLRDQPQHF
TGTGCCAGCAGTTACTCCCTCCGGGATCAGCCCCAGCATTTT
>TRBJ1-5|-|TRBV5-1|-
CASSLSGGDQPQHF
TGCGCCAGCAGCTTGTCCGGGGGCGATCAGCCCCAGCATTTT
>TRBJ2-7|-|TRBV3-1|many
CASSQDKRLSYEQYF
TGTGCCAGCAGCCAAGATAAGCGGCTCTCCTACGAGCAGTACTTC
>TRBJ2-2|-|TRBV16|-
CASSQSGWPTTGELFF
TGTGCCAGCAGCCAATCAGGCTGGCCAACTACCGGGGAGCTGTTTTTT
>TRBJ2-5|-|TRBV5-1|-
CASSLRAGNVETQYF
TGCGCCAGCAGCTTGCGGGCAGGAAATGTGGAGACCCAGTACTTC
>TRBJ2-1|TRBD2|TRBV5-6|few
CASSLAGEMNNEQFF
TGTGCCAGCAGCTTAGCGGGAGAGATGAACAATGAGCAGTTCTTC
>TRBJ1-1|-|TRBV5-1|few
CASSFRSSGDTEAFF
TGCGCCAGCAGCTTTAGGTCCTCCGGGGACACTGAAGCTTTCTTT
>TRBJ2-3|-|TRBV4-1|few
CAIATGRTDTQYF
TGCGCCATCGCGACAGGTCGCACAGATACGCAGTATTTT
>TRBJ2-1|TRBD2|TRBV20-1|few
CSAKDSGRAYNEQFF
TGCAGTGCCAAAGATAGCGGGAGGGCCTACAATGAGCAGTTCTTC
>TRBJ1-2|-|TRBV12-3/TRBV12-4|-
CASSPLEGLNYGYTF
TGTGCCAGCAGTCCTTTAGAGGGGCTTAACTATGGCTACACCTTC
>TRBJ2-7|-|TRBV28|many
CASKGSAPYEQYF
TGTGCCAGCAAGGGAAGCGCGCCCTACGAGCAGTACTTC
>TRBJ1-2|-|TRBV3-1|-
CAGSQDRAYGYTF
TGTGCCGGCAGCCAAGATCGGGCATATGGCTACACCTTC
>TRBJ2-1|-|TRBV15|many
CATLLTGYNEQFF
TGTGCCACCCTTCTCACAGGGTACAATGAGCAGTTCTTC
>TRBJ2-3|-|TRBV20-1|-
CSAPDTARTDTQYF
TGCAGTGCCCCGGACACAGCTCGGACAGATACGCAGTATTTT
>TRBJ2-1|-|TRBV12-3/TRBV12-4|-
CASSLDYSNEQFF
TGTGCCAGCAGTTTAGACTACAGCAATGAGCAGTTCTTC
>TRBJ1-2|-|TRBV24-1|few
CATSDRGLVDGYTF
TGTGCCACCAGTGATAGGGGGTTGGTGGATGGCTACACCTTC
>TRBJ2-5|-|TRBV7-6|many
CASNFPWGMDRETQYF
TGTGCCAGCAACTTCCCTTGGGGGATGGACAGAGAGACCCAGTACTTC
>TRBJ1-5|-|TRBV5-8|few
CARSFGPDQPQHF
TGTGCCCGCAGCTTCGGCCCGGATCAGCCCCAGCATTTT
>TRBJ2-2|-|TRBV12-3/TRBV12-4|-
CASSLGAGTGELFF
TGTGCCAGCAGTTTAGGAGCGGGCACCGGGGAGCTGTTTTTT
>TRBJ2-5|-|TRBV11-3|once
CASSFGGTETQYF
TGTGCCAGCAGCTTTGGGGGGACGGAGACCCAGTACTTC
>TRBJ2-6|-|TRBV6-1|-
CASRRGLNSGANVLTF
TGTGCCAGCAGGAGGGGATTGAACTCTGGGGCCAACGTCCTGACTTTC
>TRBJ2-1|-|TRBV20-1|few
CSALWTVNEQFF
TGCAGTGCTCTTTGGACTGTCAATGAGCAGTTCTTC
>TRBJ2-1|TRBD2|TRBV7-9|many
CASTRLAGAEQFF
TGTGCCAGCACCCGACTAGCGGGAGCTGAGCAGTTCTTC
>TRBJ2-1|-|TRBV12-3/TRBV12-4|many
CASTRGLRPPSEQFF
TGTGCCAGCACCCGGGGACTCCGGCCTCCGAGTGAGCAGTTCTTC
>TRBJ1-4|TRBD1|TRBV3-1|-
CASSQVLRGTGGEKLFF
TGTGCCAGCAGCCAAGTTCTTAGGGGGACAGGAGGCGAAAAACTGTTTTTT
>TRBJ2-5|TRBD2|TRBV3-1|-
CASSQDLIAGEETQYF
TGTGCCAGCAGCCAAGATTTAATAGCGGGAGAAGAGACCCAGTACTTC
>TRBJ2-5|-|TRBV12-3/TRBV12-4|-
CASSLRAVGRLVSSKQETQYF
TGTGCCAGCAGTCTCCGCGCAGTGGGGCGTTTGGTTTCGTCCAAACAAGAGACCCAGTACTTC
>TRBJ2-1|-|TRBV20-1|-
CSYQGPNKQFF
TGCAGTTACCAAGGCCCTAATAAGCAGTTCTTC
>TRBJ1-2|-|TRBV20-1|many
CSARQDYGYTF
TGCAGTGCTAGACAGGATTATGGCTACACCTTC
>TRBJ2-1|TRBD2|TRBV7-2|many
CASSSGLAGNNEQFF
TGTGCCAGCAGCTCTGGTCTAGCGGGTAACAATGAGCAGTTCTTC
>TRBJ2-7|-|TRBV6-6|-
CASSYSTGNSPEQYF
TGTGCCAGCAGTTACTCGACCGGGAACTCCCCCGAGCAGTACTTC
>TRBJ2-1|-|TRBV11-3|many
CASSSYGEQFF
TGTGCCAGCAGCTCGTACGGTGAGCAGTTCTTC
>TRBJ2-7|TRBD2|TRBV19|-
CASSRLAAPHEQYF
TGTGCCAGTAGCCGACTAGCGGCACCCCACGAGCAGTACTTC